The T cell receptor (beta chain) under discussion was sequenced for a study of T cells in Graves' hyperthyroidism and ophthalmopathy (dated by TCRdb to about 2019). General notes on the study: Peripheral blood was collected at initial diagnosis, before any treatment. A discovery cohort of about 96 patients, approximately 45 with Graves' ophthalmopathy and fewer than 65 with stable Graves' hyperthyroidism, was used to find distinguishing TCR V-J signatures. Prospective prediction of ophthalmopathy was tested in an independent validation cohort of under 20 hyperthyroidism patients and 17 patients who later progressed to ophthalmopathy. The 95 to 100 discovery patients were randomly divided into training and test sets at a 7:3 ratio. In addition, the study compared T-cell repertoires in thyroid tissue and in blood from roughly 6 Graves' hyperthyroidism patients. Once sampling was done, hyperthyroidism patients were given methimazole at a starting dose of 30 mg daily, whereas ophthalmopathy patients were given high-dose intravenous methylprednisolone. TCR Vbeta CDR3 sequencing of 135 peripheral blood samples (around 45 ophthalmopathy, 70 to 85 hyperthyroidism and approximately 17 progressor patients) is reported in the paper.

CDR1 and CDR2 are read off the germline V gene as SGHAT and FQNNGV. The CDR3 runs 13 residues from the cysteine to the phenylalanine. Only the CDR3 portion is preserved as DNA: 39 bases, with reading frame beginning at the first base. The junction shows trimming of 5 bases on V and 1 base on J, plus 8 bases between the germline ends. Findings and caveats that apply to the study as a whole: In validation, the model predicted progression to ophthalmopathy a median of approximately 6.6 months before onset, with roughly 70% sensitivity and around 76% specificity. Ophthalmopathy was separated from stable hyperthyroidism by a 13 V-J signature model, with 85% to 90% sensitivity and 81% to 83% specificity obtained in cross-validation and 80%/75% obtained in testing. Most expanded thyroid clonotypes (frequency above 0.001) were also detected in blood, a finding suggesting that blood repertoires may reflect thyroid immune responses. No statistical method was used to fix the sample size in advance, and group allocation was not hidden from the investigators.

Ophthalmopathy patients had moderately to severely active disease, Clinical Activity Score of at least 3, NOSPECS grade of at least 4, and duration under 3 months. Exclusion was applied to patients with uncontrolled infections, other autoimmune diseases, pregnancy or lactation. Diagnoses relied on clinical symptoms, serum thyroxine and TRAb, thyroid ultrasound and orbital computed tomography. PBMCs were separated from about 10 ml of fresh peripheral blood using Ficoll-Paque density gradient centrifugation. Total RNA was extracted with Trizol reagent, and quality was checked on an Agilent 2100 Bioanalyzer. TCR beta CDR3 regions were amplified from RNA transcripts. For the first round of RT-PCR on the TCR CDR3, the HTBI primer set was used together with the Qiagen OneStep RT-PCR kit. Libraries were constructed in a second round of multiplex PCR, after which size selection and purification were carried out. Sequencing of the libraries was done on an Illumina HiSeq2000 using paired-end 100 bp reads. The authors' analysis ran thus. Raw data were processed with SOAPnuke, discarding reads with adapters, uncalled bases, mean Phred below 15, or no exact constant-primer or identifier match. COPE v1.2.5 was used to merge the high-quality paired reads, and each unique nucleotide sequence was defined as a clonotype. Clonotypes were aligned to IMGT TRBV, TRBD and TRBJ reference segments using MiTCR v1.1. Analysis was restricted to V-J combinations with a frequency above 0.0001, which covered about 99% of repertoires. The TCS score was defined as the ratio of F50 (clonal expansion) to E x V (chaos), calculated using BLOSUM62-based TCRdist between CDR3 peptides within each V-J. Welch's t-statistics and random forest reduced some 510 V-J features to 13, which were used in a naive Bayes classifier (R e1071). TCRdb passed the public sequencing reads through fastp at Q25 and MiXCR, retaining productive beta sequences. Each record represents a unique CDR3 protein, reported with the most common genes and DNA among its rows. These V and J calls rely on TCRdb rather than the paper's analysis. In this sample the table shows under 400,000 distinct CDR3 sequences, less than 20% of which occur a single time. The ten largest clones take up about a sixth of the sample.

This clonotype showed up many times. Its antigen has not been determined. No much larger clone exists at a distance of one base, and base qualities are not known. Sequencing was done on a sample of blood. The chain couples TRBV11-2 to TRBJ1-2, and the D gene may be TRBD1, 6 bases matching. This clonotype originated in a middle-aged woman with Graves' ophthalmopathy. The base sequence is TGTGCCAGCAGCGAGGACAGTAACTATGGCTACACCTTC. It specifies CASSEDSNYGYTF. Outside the CDR3, residues come from the reference TRBV11-2 and TRBJ1-2 proteins, so the full variable domain is: EAGVAQSPRYKIIEKRQSVAFWCNPISGHATLYWYQQILGQGPKLLIQFQNNGVVDDSQLPKDRFSAERLKGVDSTLKIQPAKLEDSAVYLCASSEDSNYGYTFGSGTRLTVV.